The 2 T cell receptor beta chains listed next were all sequenced from one sample in a study of persistence of HIV-infected CD4 T cells. The immunoSEQ assay was version 4, run in survey mode. The repertoire was sequenced with immunoSEQ multiplex PCR; TCRdb's copy has only in-frame clones and lacks some. The sample has approximately 30,000 clones; 82% are singletons. Cells were stimulated with CMV-infected fibroblast lysates at about 9.4 ug/mL. Memory cells lacking CD40L and CD69 with high CD45RO were sorted. No antigen has been assigned to these receptors. The source material was CD4+ T cells sorted from PBMCs after roughly 18-hour stimulation, sampled from a patient who received antiretroviral therapy. Receptor source: an adult woman with HIV who was CMV-seropositive.

V is TRBV19 and J is TRBJ2-5; D is undetermined. The CDR3 extends over 16 amino acids. CDR1 and CDR2 from the germline V gene are LNHDA and SQIVND (reference sequence). Trimming left V 7 bases short and J 3 bases short, with 21 bases between. The CDR3 DNA is TGTGCCAGTAACGCTGGGGTGTGGCTAGGTAAAGAGACCCAGTACTTC. As protein: CASNAGVWLGKETQYF. Drawing the rest from reference TRBV19 and TRBJ2-5, the complete variable domain is DGGITQSPKYLFRKEGQNVTLSCEQNLNHDAMYWYRQDPGQGLRLIYYSQIVNDFQKGDIAEGYSVSREKKESFPLTVTSAQKNPTAFYLCASNAGVWLGKETQYFGPGTRLLVL.

The rearrangement links TRBV10-3 to TRBJ1-2, with TRBD1 matching 7 bases. The length of the CDR3 is 11 residues. Per the germline V gene, CDR1 is ENHRY and CDR2 is SYGVKD. J lost 13 bases, V lost 4 bases, and 6 bases had no gene match. CDR3 protein: CAISGRGVTTF. The DNA for the CDR3 is TGTGCCATCAGTGGCAGGGGGGTAACCACCTTC.